Shown below are 21 T cell receptor beta chains from a single sample sequenced in a study of CD8+CD57+ T cells in acquired aplastic anemia. Previously, flow cytometry had revealed CD8+CD57+ cell expansion in the patients chosen for sequencing. Genomic DNA acted as the template from which TCR beta VDJ combination and CDR3 sequence profiling were carried out. TCRdb used MiXCR to reprocess the reads, holding one entry per CDR3 protein. The sample comprises about 120,000 distinct CDR3 sequences, 50% to 60% of which are singletons, and approximately 28% rests with the top ten. The sequencing input was sorted CD4+, CD8+, or CD8+CD57+ T cells (not recorded which) from PBMCs. These receptors all come from a human donor with aplastic anemia.

This chain uses TRBV10-3 with TRBJ2-3; 12 bases fit TRBD1. The CDR3 covers 15 residues. CDR1 is ENHRY and CDR2 is SYGVKD in the germline V gene. The ends lost 2 bases at V and 4 bases at J; junction bases unmatched: 1. CDR3 residues: CAISEGTGGPDTQYF. CDR3 coding DNA: TGTGCCATCAGTGAGGGGACAGGGGGCCCAGATACGCAGTATTTT.

The sample holds many counts of this clonotype. This rearrangement joins TRBV15 to TRBJ1-3; D is perhaps TRBD1 (5 bases). Trimming left V 0 bases short and J 0 bases short, with 12 bases between. The CDR3 extends over 17 amino acids. The germline V gene has CDR1 LNHNV and CDR2 YYDKDF (reference sequence). CDR3 in DNA: TGTGCCACCAGCAGAGAGCACAGGCTGAGCTCTGGAAACACCATATATTTT. It specifies CATSREHRLSSGNTIYF.

This clonotype has at least ten counts. The chain carries TRBV6-1 and TRBJ1-2, with 9 bases matching TRBD1. The CDR3 contains 15 residues. Germline CDR1 reads MNHNS; CDR2 reads SASEGT. The trim removed 4 bases at V and 5 bases at J, leaving 8 bases unmatched. CDR3 loop: CASSGWDREDYGYTF. CDR3 DNA sequence: TGTGCCAGCAGTGGCTGGGACAGGGAGGATTATGGCTACACCTTC.

The V call is TRBV10-3, the J call TRBJ1-1, with a tentative D call TRBD1 (6 bases). Germline loops: CDR1 ENHRY, CDR2 SYGVKD. The V and J ends lost 0 bases and 5 bases respectively, with 13 bases between them. The CDR3 is 15 residues long. CDR3 coding DNA: TGTGCCATCAGTGAGTCGACAGGCATTGGTACTGAAGCTTTCTTT. Its protein product is CAISESTGIGTEAFF.

This clonotype showed up just once. The rearrangement links TRBV15 to TRBJ1-3, with a weak D call TRBD1 (5 bases). Looked up from germline, CDR1 is LNHNV and CDR2 is YYDKDF (reference sequence). The CDR3 length is 15 residues. V was clipped by 3 bases and J by 3 bases, with 12 bases between them. The CDR3: CATSRDQGGGNTIYF. In DNA, the CDR3 is TGTGCCACCAGCAGGGATCAGGGCGGTGGAAACACCATATATTTT.

This clonotype was found many times. The chain is built from TRBV20-1 and TRBJ1-4; D ambiguous. The CDR3 spans 13 residues. The V and J ends lost 6 bases and 5 bases respectively, with 13 bases between them. Germline CDR1 reads DFQATT; CDR2 reads SNEGSKA (reference sequence). The CDR3 nucleotides read TGCAGTGCCTACGACGGACTGAATGAAAAACTGTTTTTT. Translation: CSAYDGLNEKLFF.

This clonotype was observed at least ten times. V is TRBV9 and J is TRBJ1-2; D may be TRBD1 (5 bases). The germline V gene has CDR1 SGDLS and CDR2 YYNGEE. Trimming took 1 base from V and 4 from J, leaving 17 bases between them. This CDR3 region has 16 residues. The CDR3 nucleotides are TGTGCCAGCAGCGTACAGGGTAATGGTTTTGGCTATGGCTACACCTTC. Residues: CASSVQGNGFGYGYTF.

CDR3 sequence (DNA): TGTGCCAGCAGTTTGGTAGCGGGGGGGCCCTACGAGCAGTACTTC. This sequence encodes CASSLVAGGPYEQYF. The chain uses TRBV12-3 or TRBV12-4 and TRBJ2-7; 11 nucleotides agree with TRBD2. This CDR3 region has 15 residues. J was trimmed by 2 bases and V by 3 bases; bases with no gene match: 3.

This chain joins TRBV7-2 and TRBJ1-6; no clear D gene. There are 14 residues in the CDR3. Germline V gene sequence: CDR1 SGHTA, CDR2 FQGNSA. V was trimmed by 1 base and J by 11 bases, leaving 12 bases between them. CDR3 residues: CASSLGEGRAPLHF. Written as DNA, the CDR3 is TGTGCCAGCAGCTTAGGGGAGGGAAGGGCACCCCTCCACTTT.

This chain uses TRBV29-1 with TRBJ1-2, with a weak D call TRBD1 (5 bases). This CDR3 contains 11 residues. Germline assignment: CDR1 SQVTM and CDR2 ANQGSEA. V was shortened by 6 bases and J by 4 bases, with 9 bases between the two germline ends. The CDR3 bases are TGCAGCGTGGACGGGACCTATGGCTACACCTTC. It encodes CSVDGTYGYTF.

This rearrangement joins TRBV12-3 or TRBV12-4 to TRBJ2-6, with 8 positions matching TRBD1. The CDR3 runs 14 residues. The V segment lost 10 bases and the J segment 2 bases; nucleotides outside the gene matches: 4. The CDR3 sequence: CATATGAGANVLTF. In nucleotides, the CDR3 is TGTGCCACCGCGACAGGGGCTGGGGCCAACGTCCTGACTTTC.

The V and J genes are TRBV2 and TRBJ1-1; D is ambiguous. Germline V lookup: CDR1 SNHLY, CDR2 FYNNEI. Deletions cut 3 bases from V and 2 bases from J, with 19 bases between. This CDR3 is built from 17 residues. CDR3 protein: CASSEFRRVGVNTEAFF. In nucleotides, the CDR3 is TGTGCCAGCAGTGAGTTTCGACGTGTAGGAGTCAACACTGAAGCTTTCTTT. The whole variable domain, filled in from reference TRBV2 and TRBJ1-1, reads EPEVTQTPSHQVTQMGQEVILRCVPISNHLYFYWYRQILGQKVEFLVSFYNNEISEKSEIFDDQFSVERPDGSNFTLKIRSTKLEDSAMYFCASSEFRRVGVNTEAFFGQGTRLTVV.

The rearrangement joins TRBV7-2 to TRBJ1-2; 7 nucleotides match TRBD1. CDR3 length: 13 amino acids. Trimming cost V 3 bases and J 7 bases; bases outside gene matches: 5. From germline, CDR1 is SGHTA and CDR2 FQGNSA. The CDR3 DNA sequence: TGTGCCAGCAGCTTTGAGGGGGCTGGTGGCTACACCTTC. Translated: CASSFEGAGGYTF.

This sequence joins TRBV12-3 or TRBV12-4 and TRBJ1-1; a possible D gene is TRBD1 (5 bases). This CDR3 has 14 residues. The V and J ends lost 4 bases and 0 bases respectively, with 9 bases between them. The CDR3 loop is CASSSGILNTEAFF. CDR3 in DNA: TGTGCCAGCAGTTCAGGGATCCTGAACACTGAAGCTTTCTTT.

The chain employs TRBV9 and TRBJ2-5; TRBD2 might be the D (5 bases). CDR3 length: 14 amino acids. Germline V gene data show CDR1 as SGDLS and CDR2 as YYNGEE. Trimming removed 0 bases at V and 3 bases at J, with 9 bases between. The DNA for the CDR3 is TGTGCCAGCAGCGTAGAAGGGAGTAAAGAGACCCAGTACTTC. It is translated as CASSVEGSKETQYF.

This clonotype was seen only once. The V and J genes are TRBV20-1 and TRBJ2-7; the D call may be TRBD1 or TRBD2 (5 bases each). Trimming cost V 1 base and J 5 bases, with 12 bases left between them. Germline lookup yields CDR1 DFQATT and CDR2 SNEGSKA (reference sequence). The CDR3 contains 13 residues. CDR3 in amino acids: CSARGLGENEQYF. DNA of the CDR3: TGCAGTGCTAGAGGCCTGGGGGAAAACGAGCAGTACTTC.

On this clonotype itself: This may come from a read error, since a much larger clone is one base off. The rearrangement joins TRBV10-3 to TRBJ2-3, with D unresolved. The CDR3 is 21 amino acids. With 2 bases removed from V and 0 bases from J, the gap between germline ends came to 27 bases. Germline-derived CDR1 and CDR2 are ENHRY and SYGVKD. The CDR3 protein is CAISEPFKGPGPELSTDTQYF. The DNA for the CDR3 is TGTGCCATCAGTGAGCCCTTCAAAGGGCCGGGCCCCGAACTGAGCACAGATACGCAGTATTTT.

This clonotype was counted many times. The CDR3 bases are TGCGCCAGCAGATCCGGGACAGGGAGCTCCTACGAGCAGTACTTC. This codes for CASRSGTGSSYEQYF. The chain has TRBV5-1 and TRBJ2-7; 9 nucleotides match TRBD1. The CDR3 has 15 amino acids. Per germline, CDR1 SGHRS and CDR2 YFSETQ. V lost 5 bases, J lost 0 bases, and 6 bases stayed unmatched.

J is TRBJ1-2 and V is TRBV12-3 or TRBV12-4, with 8 bases lining up with TRBD1. Germline trimming cut 5 bases from V and 8 bases from J; bases unmatched to any gene: 4. The CDR3 sequence is 12 residues long. The chain's CDR3 is CASSQGAKGYTF. CDR3 sequence (DNA): TGTGCCAGCAGTCAGGGGGCAAAGGGCTACACCTTC.

This clonotype was picked up many times. The V gene is TRBV3-1, the J gene TRBJ2-7, with 8 bases that match TRBD1. The CDR3 covers 16 residues. Germline CDR1 reads LGHDT; CDR2 reads YNNKEL (reference sequence). Trimming at V came to 3 bases and at J to 2 bases, leaving 9 bases not matched to a gene. This CDR3 is CASSHPPGQGTYEQYF. CDR3 bases: TGTGCCAGCAGCCACCCCCCCGGACAGGGCACCTACGAGCAGTACTTC.

This clonotype was seen a few times. Possible read error: a much larger clone is one base away. This chain links TRBV5-1 with TRBJ2-7, with a tentative D call TRBD1 (5 bases). CDR1 and CDR2 from the germline V gene are SGHRS and YFSETQ. V shed 1 base and J shed 4 bases, with 12 bases lying between them. The CDR3 has 14 amino acids. The CDR3 loop is CASSLRVGQYEQYF. For the CDR3, the DNA is TGCGCCAGCAGCTTGCGTGTGGGGCAATACGAGCAGTACTTC. The whole variable domain, filled in from reference TRBV5-1 and TRBJ2-7, reads KAGVTQTPRYLIKTRGQQVTLSCSPISGHRSVSWYQQTPGQGLQFLFEYFSETQRNKGNFPGRFSGRQFSNSRSEMNVSTLELGDSALYLCASSLRVGQYEQYFGPGTRLTVT.